This T cell receptor (beta chain) originates from a study of blood T cell repertoires in COVID-19. Turning to the study itself: From the United States, Italy and Spain came samples of acute and convalescent COVID-19. Sample material is recorded as cDNA or gDNA derived from T cells, B-cell-depleted T cells, or PBMCs.

This clone was picked up one time. Clones were sequenced by immunoSEQ multiplex PCR, and TCRdb holds only the in-frame ones, with some missing. Found here are 300,000 to 350,000 clones, less than 90% of them singletons; the top ten hold 1%. Living in 20 to 30 US areas, the participants were between roughly 18 and 90 years of age. In Cohort 3, a recovered donor had either two negative PCRs, clearance, or symptom resolution. CDR3 length equals 15 residues. With 0 bases removed from V and 5 bases from J, the gap between germline ends came to 13 bases. In germline, CDR1 is SGHDN, CDR2 FVKESK. This receptor was obtained from a woman aged 30 to 39 who had recovered from COVID-19. Sequencing used PBMCs or T cells enriched from blood (not recorded which). The genes are TRBV14 and TRBJ2-5; possibly TRBD2 for D (6 bases). This CDR3 is CASSQEGGFRETQYF. In DNA, the CDR3 is TGTGCCAGCAGCCAAGAGGGGGGATTTCGGGAGACCCAGTACTTC.